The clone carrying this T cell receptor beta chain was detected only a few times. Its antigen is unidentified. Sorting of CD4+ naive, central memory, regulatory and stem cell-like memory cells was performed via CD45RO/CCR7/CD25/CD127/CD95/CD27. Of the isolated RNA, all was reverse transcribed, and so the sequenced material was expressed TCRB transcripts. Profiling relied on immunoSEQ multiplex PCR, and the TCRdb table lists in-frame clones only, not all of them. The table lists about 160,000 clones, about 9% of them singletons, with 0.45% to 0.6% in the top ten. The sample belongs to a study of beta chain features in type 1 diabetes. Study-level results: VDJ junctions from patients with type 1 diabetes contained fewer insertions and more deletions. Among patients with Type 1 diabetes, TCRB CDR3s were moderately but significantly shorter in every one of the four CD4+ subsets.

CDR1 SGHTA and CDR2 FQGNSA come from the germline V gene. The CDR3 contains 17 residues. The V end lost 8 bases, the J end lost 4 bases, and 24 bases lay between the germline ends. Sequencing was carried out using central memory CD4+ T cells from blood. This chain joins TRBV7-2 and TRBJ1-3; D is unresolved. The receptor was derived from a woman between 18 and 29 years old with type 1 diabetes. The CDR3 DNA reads TGTGCCAGCTCCTTCCTCCTCTCACGGGTTGGCGGAAACACCATATATTTT. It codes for CASSFLLSRVGGNTIYF.